This T cell receptor (beta chain) was profiled in a study of OX40 agonist ivuxolimab in advanced cancers. In terms of the full investigation: Ivuxolimab, which targeted the costimulatory receptor OX40 (CD134), was an agonistic, fully human IgG2 monoclonal antibody. Intravenous ivuxolimab was administered to patients every 2 weeks at six dose levels: 0.01, 0.1, 0.3, 1.5, 3 and 10 mg/kg. Of the roughly 50 dose-escalation patients, hepatocellular carcinoma was present in about 20, melanoma in approximately 15, renal cell carcinoma in 9 and head and neck cancer in 9. In the dose-escalation cohort, more than 75% of patients were male, and the mean age was about 55 years, with a range of roughly 20 to 85. Patients were allowed to have had prior anti-PD-1, anti-PD-L1 or anti-CTLA-4 therapy, and around 37% of the dose-escalation patients had previously received checkpoint inhibitors. Partial responses occurred in three dose-escalation patients, of whom one had hepatocellular carcinoma and two had cutaneous melanoma. Peripheral TCRbeta sequencing was intended to test whether TCR sequence diversity was altered and clonal T-cell expansion was caused by ivuxolimab. The paper reports the monotherapy dose-escalation portion (N of about 54 patients) of the phase I ivuxolimab trial. What the work shows at the level of the full study, not this receptor alone: The antigen specificity of the clonally expanded peripheral T cells was not determined. At doses from 0.1 to 3.0 mg/kg, clonal expansion was seen in both CD4+ and CD8+ blood T cells between baseline and week 6. After ivuxolimab, CD8+ T cells had more expanded clones than CD4+ T cells on average. Low levels of normalized T-cell clonal expansion were also seen in some patients who did not respond. In partial responders in the 0.1-3.0 mg/kg groups, normalized peripheral clonal expansion was found to be among the lowest, especially among CD8+ T cells.

Its CDR3 holds 13 amino acids, cysteine through phenylalanine. CDR3 DNA is the only sequence kept; it has 39 bases, read in frame from the first base. Compared with germline, V lacks 7 bases and J lacks 8 bases; bases without a gene match: 10. The germline V gene encodes CDR1 GTSNPN and CDR2 SVGIG (reference sequence). To sequence the TCRbeta CDR3 region, genomic DNA was isolated from the sorted cells. TCRbeta CDR3 regions were sequenced using the immunoSEQ Assay. The table comes from immuneACCESS by way of TCRdb, which keeps in-frame sequences with V and J called. Part of the clones is missing from these tables; in studies checked, under half for an unresolved V gene and the rest for unknown reasons. The sample table holds roughly 95,000 clones, of which 65% to 90% were seen once. About 1.9% of the sample rests with the top ten. The trial excluded patients who had a history of autoimmune disease or were on systemic immunosuppression. Peripheral blood for TCR sequencing was collected from all dose cohorts at baseline, on cycle 4 day 1, and on cycle 7 day 1. The samples were drawn from a first-in-human, open-label, multicenter phase I dose-escalation trial of ivuxolimab. The trial enrolled adults with locally advanced or metastatic head and neck squamous cell, hepatocellular, melanoma or renal cell carcinoma. Before TCR sequencing, CD4+ T cells and CD8+ T cells from peripheral blood were sorted into separate populations.

Points on this clone: Which antigen it targets is not known. Base quality data are lacking; no much larger clone is found one base away.

The sequence links TRBV30 to TRBJ1-4, and 7 bases in between align with TRBD1. This specimen consisted of CD4+ or CD8+ T cells sorted from blood, obtained in a trial of the OX40 agonist ivuxolimab. The sequence was obtained from an adult with an advanced solid tumor such as melanoma, head and neck, liver or kidney cancer. The DNA sequence is as follows: TGTGCCTTTCGGACAGGAGATGGGGAAAAACTGTTTTTT. Its protein is CAFRTGDGEKLFF.